This TCR beta chain originates from a study of cytomegalovirus exposure and HLA in healthy donors. Study conclusions and caveats: Some V segments, TRBV6-2 and TRBV6-3 among them, were indistinguishable and were therefore excluded.

In its sample, this clone was seen once. The antigen remains unidentified. The CDR3 length is 15 residues. The junction had 6 bases not matched to a gene; V was cut back by 3 bases and J by 7 bases. CDR1 and CDR2 (germline): MNHEY, SMNVEV (reference sequence). PCR primers comprised 60 Vbeta and 13 Jbeta primers. Profiled with immunoSEQ multiplex PCR; TCRdb holds only in-frame clones, not every one. The sample consists of over 150,000 clones, approximately 80% of them appearing once. The origin of this receptor is a woman aged 25-40 years in good health and CMV-seronegative. The rearrangement joins TRBV27 to TRBJ2-2; 9 positions agree with TRBD1. The sample was PBMCs. The CDR3 DNA reads as TGTGCCAGCAGTTTTGGACAGGGGACGGTCGGGGAGCTGTTTTTT. Protein product: CASSFGQGTVGELFF.